The 2 T cell receptor beta chains below all came from one sample that was sequenced in a study of T cell responses to AZD1222 COVID-19 vaccine. The protocol was immunoSEQ multiplex PCR, while the TCRdb copy is restricted to in-frame clones and leaves out a portion. The sample records 110,000 to 150,000 clones, roughly 94% being singletons. The sequenced sample was peripheral blood, obtained on day 0 of AZD1222 vaccination. The receptors derive from an adult in good health.

The rearrangement joins TRBV25-1 to TRBJ1-4, with D unclear. The CDR3 runs to 16 residues. V lost 3 bases and J lost 3, with 14 bases in between. Germline V lookup: CDR1 MGHDK, CDR2 SYGVNS. CDR3 in amino acids: CASSESGGMANEKLFF. The CDR3 DNA is TGTGCCAGCAGTGAGTCCGGCGGGATGGCTAATGAAAAACTGTTTTTT.

This rearrangement joins TRBV5-1 to TRBJ1-4; D possibly corresponds to TRBD1 (5 bases). The CDR3 spans 14 residues. Trimming took 6 bases from V and 0 from J, leaving 9 bases between them. Germline loops: CDR1 SGHRS, CDR2 YFSETQ. The CDR3 protein is CASTQGPTNEKLFF. CDR3 bases: TGCGCCAGCACCCAGGGCCCAACTAATGAAAAACTGTTTTTT.